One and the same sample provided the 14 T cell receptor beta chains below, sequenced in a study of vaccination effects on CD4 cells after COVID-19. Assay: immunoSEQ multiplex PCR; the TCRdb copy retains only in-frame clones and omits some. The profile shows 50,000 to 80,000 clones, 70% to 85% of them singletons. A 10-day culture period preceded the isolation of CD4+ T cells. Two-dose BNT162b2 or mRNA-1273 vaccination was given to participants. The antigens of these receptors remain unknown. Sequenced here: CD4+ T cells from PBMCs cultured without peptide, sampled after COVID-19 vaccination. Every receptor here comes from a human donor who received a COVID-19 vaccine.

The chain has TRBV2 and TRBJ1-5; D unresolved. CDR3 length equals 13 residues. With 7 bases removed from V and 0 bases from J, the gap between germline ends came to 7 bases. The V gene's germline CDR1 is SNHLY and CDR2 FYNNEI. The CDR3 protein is CASKANSNQPQHF. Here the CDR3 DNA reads TGTGCCAGCAAGGCAAATAGCAATCAGCCCCAGCATTTT. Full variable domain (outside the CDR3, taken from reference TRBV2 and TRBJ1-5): EPEVTQTPSHQVTQMGQEVILRCVPISNHLYFYWYRQILGQKVEFLVSFYNNEISEKSEIFDDQFSVERPDGSNFTLKIRSTKLEDSAMYFCASKANSNQPQHFGDGTRLSIL.

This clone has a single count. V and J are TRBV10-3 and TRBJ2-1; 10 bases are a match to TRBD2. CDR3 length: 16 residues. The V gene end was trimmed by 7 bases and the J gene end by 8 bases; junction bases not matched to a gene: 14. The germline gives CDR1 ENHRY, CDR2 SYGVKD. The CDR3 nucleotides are TGTGCCATCAACAAGCTACCAGCGGGGGGGGTGGATGAGCAGTTCTTC. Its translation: CAINKLPAGGVDEQFF.

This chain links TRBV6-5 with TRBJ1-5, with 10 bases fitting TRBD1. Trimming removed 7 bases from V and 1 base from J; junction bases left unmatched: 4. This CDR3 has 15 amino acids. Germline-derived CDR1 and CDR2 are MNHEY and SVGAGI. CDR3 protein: CASTLDRGSNQPQHF. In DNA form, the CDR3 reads TGTGCCAGCACCCTGGACAGGGGGAGCAATCAGCCCCAGCATTTT.

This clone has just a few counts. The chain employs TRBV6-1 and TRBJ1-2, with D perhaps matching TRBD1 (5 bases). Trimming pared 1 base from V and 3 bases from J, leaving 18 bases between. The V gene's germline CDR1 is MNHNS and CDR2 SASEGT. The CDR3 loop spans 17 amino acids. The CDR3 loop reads CASSEGGEWGWYYGYTF. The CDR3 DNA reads TGTGCCAGCAGTGAAGGGGGGGAGTGGGGTTGGTACTATGGCTACACCTTC.

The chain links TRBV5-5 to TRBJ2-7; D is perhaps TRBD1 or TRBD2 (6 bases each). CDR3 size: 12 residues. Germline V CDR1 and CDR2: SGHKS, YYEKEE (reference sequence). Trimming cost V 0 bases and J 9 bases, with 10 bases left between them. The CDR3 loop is CASSLAGGWQYV. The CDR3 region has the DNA TGTGCCAGCAGCTTGGCCGGGGGCTGGCAGTACGTC.

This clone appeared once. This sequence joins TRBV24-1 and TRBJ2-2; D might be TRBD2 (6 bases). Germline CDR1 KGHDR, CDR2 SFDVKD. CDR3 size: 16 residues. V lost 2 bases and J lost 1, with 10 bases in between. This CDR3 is CATSDWRGGNTGELFF. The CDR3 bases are TGTGCCACCAGTGATTGGAGGGGCGGGAACACCGGGGAGCTGTTTTTT.

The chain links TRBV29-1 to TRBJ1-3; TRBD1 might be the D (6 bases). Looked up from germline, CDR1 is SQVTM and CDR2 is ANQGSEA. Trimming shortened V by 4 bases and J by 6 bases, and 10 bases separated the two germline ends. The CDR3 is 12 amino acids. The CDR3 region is CSVGGGANTIYF. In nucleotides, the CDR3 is TGCAGCGTTGGGGGGGGCGCAAACACCATATATTTT.

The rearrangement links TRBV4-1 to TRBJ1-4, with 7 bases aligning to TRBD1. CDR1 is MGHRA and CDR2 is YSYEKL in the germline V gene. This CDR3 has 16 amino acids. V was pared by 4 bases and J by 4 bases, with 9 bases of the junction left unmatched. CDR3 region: CASSRTPGQINEKLFF. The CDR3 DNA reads TGCGCCAGCAGCCGTACCCCGGGACAGATTAATGAAAAACTGTTTTTT.

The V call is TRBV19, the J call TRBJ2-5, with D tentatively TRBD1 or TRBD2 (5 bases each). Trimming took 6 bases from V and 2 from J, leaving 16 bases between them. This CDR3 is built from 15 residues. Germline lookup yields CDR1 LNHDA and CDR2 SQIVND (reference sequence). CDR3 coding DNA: TGTGCCAGTAGCGATCGGGGCAGCGGACAAGAGACCCAGTACTTC. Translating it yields CASSDRGSGQETQYF.

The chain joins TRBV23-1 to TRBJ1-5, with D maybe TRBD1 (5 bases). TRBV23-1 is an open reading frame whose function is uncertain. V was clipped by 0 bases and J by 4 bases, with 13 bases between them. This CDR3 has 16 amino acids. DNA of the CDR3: TGCGCCAGCAGTCAATCGAGGCAGGGTCGTAATCAGCCCCAGCATTTT. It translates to CASSQSRQGRNQPQHF.

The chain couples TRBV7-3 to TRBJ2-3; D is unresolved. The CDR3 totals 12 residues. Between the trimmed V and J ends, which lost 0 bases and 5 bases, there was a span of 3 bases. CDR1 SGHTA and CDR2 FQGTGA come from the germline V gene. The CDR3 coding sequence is TGTGCCAGCAGCTTAACGGGAGATACGCAGTATTTT. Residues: CASSLTGDTQYF.

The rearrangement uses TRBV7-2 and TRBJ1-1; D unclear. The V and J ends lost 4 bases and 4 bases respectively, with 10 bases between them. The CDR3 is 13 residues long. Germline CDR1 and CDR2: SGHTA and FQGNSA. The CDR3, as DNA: TGTGCCAGCAGCTCTCTAGATGTCACTGAAGCTTTCTTT. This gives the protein CASSSLDVTEAFF.

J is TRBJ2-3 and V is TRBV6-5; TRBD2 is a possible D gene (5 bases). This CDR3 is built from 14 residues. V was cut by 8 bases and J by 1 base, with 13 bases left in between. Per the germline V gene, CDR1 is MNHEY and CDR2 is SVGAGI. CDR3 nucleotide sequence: TGTGCCAGCGCTTCCGGACTTCGCACAGATACGCAGTATTTT. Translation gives CASASGLRTDTQYF.

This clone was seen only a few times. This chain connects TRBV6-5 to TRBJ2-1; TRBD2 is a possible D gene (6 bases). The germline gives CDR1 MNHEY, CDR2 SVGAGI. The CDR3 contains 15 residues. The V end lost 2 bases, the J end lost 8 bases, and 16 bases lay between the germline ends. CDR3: CASSYLGPGGDEQFF. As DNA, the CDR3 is TGTGCCAGCAGTTACCTTGGTCCCGGCGGGGATGAGCAGTTCTTC.